This T cell receptor (beta chain) was captured by sequencing in a study of blood T cell repertoires in COVID-19. Study details: Acute-phase and convalescent COVID-19 samples originated in the United States, Italy and Spain.

With 3 bases removed from V and 5 bases from J, the gap between germline ends came to 5 bases. The CDR3 is 12 residues long. CDR1 SEHNR and CDR2 FQNEAQ come from the germline V gene (reference sequence). Produced via immunoSEQ multiplex PCR; TCRdb's table is partial and in-frame only. Of around 240,000 clones in the sample, roughly 81% were seen once. This receptor was obtained from a man in his forties with acute or convalescent COVID-19. This chain links TRBV7-9 with TRBJ2-1; D remains unclear. The sequenced sample consisted of peripheral blood. CDR3 residues: CASSLIDNEQFF. The CDR3, as DNA: TGTGCCAGCAGCTTGATAGACAATGAGCAGTTCTTC.